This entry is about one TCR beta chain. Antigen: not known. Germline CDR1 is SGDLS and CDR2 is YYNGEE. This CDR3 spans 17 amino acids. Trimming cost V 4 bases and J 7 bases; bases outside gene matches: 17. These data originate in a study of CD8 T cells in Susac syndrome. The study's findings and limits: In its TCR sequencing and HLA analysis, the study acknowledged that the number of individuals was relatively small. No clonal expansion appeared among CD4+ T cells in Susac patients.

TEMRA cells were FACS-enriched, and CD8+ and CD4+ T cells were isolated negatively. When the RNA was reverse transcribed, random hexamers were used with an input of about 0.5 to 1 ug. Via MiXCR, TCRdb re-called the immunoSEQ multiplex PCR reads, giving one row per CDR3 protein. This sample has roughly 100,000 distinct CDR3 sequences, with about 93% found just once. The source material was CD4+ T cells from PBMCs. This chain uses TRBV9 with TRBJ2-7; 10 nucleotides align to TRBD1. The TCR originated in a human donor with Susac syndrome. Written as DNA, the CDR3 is TGTGCCAGCAGCTCGACTACGTGGGGGACAGGGGTCGGGGAGCAGTACTTC. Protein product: CASSSTTWGTGVGEQYF.